This T cell receptor beta chain appears in the sequencing data of a study of blood T cells in healthy people across ages. In this sample, this clonotype turned up once. Through a sample-barcoded 5' primer and a J-beta primer mix, a second PCR was run for about 6 to 11 cycles. TCRdb reanalysed the 5' RACE reads using MiXCR and keeps one entry per CDR3 protein. The table shows roughly 730,000 distinct CDR3 sequences, with roughly 56% occurring only once. Germline loops: CDR1 SQVTM, CDR2 ANQGSEA. V lost 3 bases to trimming and J lost 6 bases; unmatched junction nucleotides: 14. There are 18 residues in the CDR3.

The sample was blood. This TCR derives from a man aged 35 to 55 in good health. The rearrangement joins TRBV29-1 to TRBJ2-3; 14 bases agree with TRBD2. The CDR3 DNA follows: TGCAGCGTTGACCAGACTAGCGGGGGGGCCGGGTCGTTGGATACGCAGTATTTT. Protein: CSVDQTSGGAGSLDTQYF.